What follows are 3 T cell receptor beta chains derived from one specimen sequenced in a study of CXCR3-negative and CXCR3-positive naive CD8 T cells. General study results and limits: Hydrophobicity was higher for TRB CDR3s found in CXCR3-positive naive cells than in CXCR3-negative naive cells.

Antigen specificity for these receptors is unknown. UMI-labeled TRB cDNA libraries were prepared by 5' RACE. TCRdb reprocessed the 5' RACE reads and keeps a single row for each CDR3 protein, giving no DNA. This listing includes tens of thousands of distinct CDR3 sequences. The sample comprised naive CXCR3+ CD8+ T cells from blood. The subset denotes: CD45RO-CCR7+CD27+CD95- naive CD8+ T cells expressing CXCR3 (TNR3+). The origin of the receptors is a human donor in good health. Some clones in this sample may be carry-over from other donors' samples.

The V and J genes are TRBV7-8 and TRBJ2-1. The CDR3 length is 14 residues. CDR1 SGHVS and CDR2 FQNEAQ come from the germline V gene. The CDR3 sequence: CASSLPRMENGQFF.

This rearrangement joins TRBV29-1 to TRBJ2-1; with no DNA, the TCRdb D assignment of TRBD2 cannot be verified. The CDR3 loop spans 19 amino acids. The germline gives CDR1 SQVTM, CDR2 ANQGSEA. The CDR3 protein is CSVESYLAGGVSSYNEQFF.

The chain employs TRBV4-3 and TRBJ1-1; the D call of TRBD1 rests on TCRdb alone, since no DNA is present to check it. The CDR3 runs to 13 residues. The germline V gene encodes CDR1 LGHNA and CDR2 YSLEER. The CDR3 loop reads CASSRGQDTETFF.